This T cell receptor (beta chain) emerged from a study of T cells in localized non-small cell lung cancer. To note about this clone: As yet, its antigen is unknown.

TCRdb keeps only in-frame clones here, not all; method: immunoSEQ multiplex PCR. The sample yields over a thousand clones, roughly 28% seen once. Study outcomes and limitations: Compared with tumor, uninvolved adjacent lung displayed greater T cell clonality, ranking highest overall.

There are 15 residues in the CDR3. Germline V gene lookup returns CDR1 SQVTM and CDR2 ANQGSEA. The V end was cut by 5 bases, the J end by 6 bases, with 20 bases between. Sample: normal lung tissue next to the tumor, taken before any cancer treatment. This receptor was obtained from a male donor at least 60 years old with stage I lung adenocarcinoma. The V and J genes are TRBV29-1 and TRBJ2-1; D is perhaps TRBD1 (7 bases). The CDR3 spells CSVWGDSRGGNEQFF. CDR3 sequence (DNA): TGCAGCGTTTGGGGGGACAGTCGGGGTGGCAATGAGCAGTTCTTC.